A single sample is the source of the 8 T cell receptor beta chains below, sequenced in a study of persistence of HIV-infected CD4 T cells (dated by TCRdb to about 2020). For these TCRs, the target antigens are not known. The immunoSEQ hsTCRB assay version 4, run in survey mode, was used to sequence TCRbeta repertoires from genomic DNA. TCRdb carries this immuneACCESS record with in-frame sequences only. Its versions omit some clonotypes, under half of them owing to an unresolved V gene in the studies checked, with the rest unexplained. Here the sample has 30,000 or so clones; 80% to 90% occur a single time. The ten largest clones take up about 20% of the sample. In light of the paper, this sample's treatment or condition label describes: suppressive antiretroviral therapy. A pool of overlapping 15-mer peptides from HIV-1 Gag, at around 1 ug per peptide per mL, was used to stimulate the cells. Memory populations depleted of antigen-responding cells were obtained by sorting nonresponding CD40L-negative CD69-negative CD45RO-high memory CD4+ T cells.

The material sequenced was CD4+ T cells sorted from PBMCs after roughly 17-hour stimulation, taken from a patient who received antiretroviral therapy. What the cell subset or site label conveys for this sample: CD40L-CD69- CD45RO-high memory CD4 T cells not responding to Gag peptides. All receptors derive from an adult woman with HIV who was CMV-seropositive.

There are a few counts of this clone. The genes are TRBV18 and TRBJ1-2, with 9 bases fitting TRBD1. V shed 1 base, J shed 6 bases, and the junction held 6 bases outside the gene matches. The CDR3 is 15 amino acids. The germline CDR1 and CDR2 sequences are KGHSH and LQKENI. The CDR3 sequence is CASSPQGQGLDGYTF. DNA of the CDR3: TGTGCCAGCTCACCACAGGGACAGGGATTGGATGGCTACACCTTC.

The chain joins TRBV5-5 to TRBJ1-3; D gene ambiguous. CDR3 length equals 15 residues. Germline loops: CDR1 SGHKS, CDR2 YYEKEE (reference sequence). Deletions cut 0 bases from V and 0 bases from J, with 7 bases between. For the CDR3, the DNA is TGTGCCAGCAGCTTGGATTGGGCCTCTGGAAACACCATATATTTT. This translates into CASSLDWASGNTIYF.

The chain combines TRBV19 with TRBJ1-6; the match to TRBD1 covers 12 bases. Germline V gene data show CDR1 as LNHDA and CDR2 as SQIVND (reference sequence). With 5 bases clipped from V and 9 bases from J, the junction kept 8 bases outside the gene matches. CDR3 size: 16 residues. The CDR3 bases are TGTGCCAGTAGTTCCCGGGACAGGGGGCATGGTTCACCCCTCCACTTT. It codes for CASSSRDRGHGSPLHF. Using reference TRBV19 and TRBJ1-6 for the parts outside the CDR3, the full variable domain is DGGITQSPKYLFRKEGQNVTLSCEQNLNHDAMYWYRQDPGQGLRLIYYSQIVNDFQKGDIAEGYSVSREKKESFPLTVTSAQKNPTAFYLCASSSRDRGHGSPLHFGNGTRLTVT.

This clone turned up a few times. This sequence joins TRBV6-5 and TRBJ1-1, with D maybe TRBD1 (5 bases). The V end was cut by 7 bases, the J end by 0 bases, with 12 bases between. This CDR3 has 14 residues. Germline CDR1 and CDR2: MNHEY and SVGAGI. Here the CDR3 reads CASMLGLMNTEAFF. The DNA of the CDR3 is TGTGCCAGCATGTTGGGACTCATGAACACTGAAGCTTTCTTT.

The gene calls are TRBV3-1 (or the pseudogene TRBV3-2) and TRBJ2-3; 8 positions agree with TRBD2. After removal of 4 bases from V and 0 bases from J, the junction contained 0 bases not matched to a gene. Germline V gene data show CDR1 as LGHDT and CDR2 as YNNKEL (reference sequence). This CDR3 has 14 residues. The CDR3 region has the DNA TGTGCCAGCAGCCCTAGCGGGAGCACAGATACGCAGTATTTT. Translating gives CASSPSGSTDTQYF.

CDR3 DNA: TGTGCCACAAAGAGGGTGCAGGCTGGTGGGGCCAACGTCCTGACTTTC. It codes for CATKRVQAGGANVLTF. The chain has TRBV19 and TRBJ2-6, with D perhaps TRBD2 (5 bases). The V end was cut by 10 bases, the J end by 3 bases, with 19 bases between. The CDR3 extends over 16 amino acids. Germline-derived CDR1 and CDR2 are LNHDA and SQIVND (reference sequence). Variable domain in full (rest from reference TRBV19 and TRBJ2-6): DGGITQSPKYLFRKEGQNVTLSCEQNLNHDAMYWYRQDPGQGLRLIYYSQIVNDFQKGDIAEGYSVSREKKESFPLTVTSAQKNPTAFYLCATKRVQAGGANVLTFGAGSRLTVL.

CDR3 sequence: CASSSTGGDSPLHF. In nucleotides, the CDR3 is TGTGCCAGCAGTTCCACAGGGGGCGATTCACCCCTCCACTTT. The V and J genes are TRBV11-3 and TRBJ1-6, with 9 bases lining up with TRBD1. The CDR3 has 14 residues. Germline-derived CDR1 and CDR2 are SGHNT and YENEEA. J was trimmed by 8 bases and V by 6 bases; bases with no gene match: 5.

The chain's CDR3 is CASSLARRGPNTGELFF. CDR3 coding DNA: TGTGCCAGCAGCTTAGCGCGCAGGGGCCCGAACACCGGGGAGCTGTTTTTT. This chain links TRBV7-8 with TRBJ2-2; D is possibly TRBD1 (6 bases). Germline CDR1 SGHVS, CDR2 FQNEAQ. CDR3 length: 17 amino acids. Trimming left V 0 bases short and J 0 bases short, with 11 bases between.